The clone carrying this TCR beta chain showed up just a few times. Profiled with immunoSEQ multiplex PCR; TCRdb holds only in-frame clones, not every one. Found here are approximately 250,000 clones, approximately 88% of them singletons; the top ten hold 2.5% to 3.5%. The data are from a study of blood T cell repertoires in COVID-19. Overall study: Some COVID-19 samples were acute and others convalescent; all came from the United States, Italy and Spain.

Trimming shortened V by 8 bases and J by 7 bases, and 14 bases separated the two germline ends. The CDR3 spans 12 residues. In germline, CDR1 is LNHDA, CDR2 SQIVND (reference sequence). All enrollees were about 18 to 100 years old and from under 25 US areas. Each exposed participant met a COVID-19 case in the 2 weeks preceding study entry. The TCR was taken from a woman aged 40 to 50 who had been exposed to COVID-19. The sequenced sample was PBMCs or T cells enriched from blood (not recorded which). The genes are TRBV19 and TRBJ1-2; D unclear. In nucleotides, the CDR3 is TGTGCCAGTGCACCGAGGGCTAGTGGCTACACCTTC. Translation gives CASAPRASGYTF.